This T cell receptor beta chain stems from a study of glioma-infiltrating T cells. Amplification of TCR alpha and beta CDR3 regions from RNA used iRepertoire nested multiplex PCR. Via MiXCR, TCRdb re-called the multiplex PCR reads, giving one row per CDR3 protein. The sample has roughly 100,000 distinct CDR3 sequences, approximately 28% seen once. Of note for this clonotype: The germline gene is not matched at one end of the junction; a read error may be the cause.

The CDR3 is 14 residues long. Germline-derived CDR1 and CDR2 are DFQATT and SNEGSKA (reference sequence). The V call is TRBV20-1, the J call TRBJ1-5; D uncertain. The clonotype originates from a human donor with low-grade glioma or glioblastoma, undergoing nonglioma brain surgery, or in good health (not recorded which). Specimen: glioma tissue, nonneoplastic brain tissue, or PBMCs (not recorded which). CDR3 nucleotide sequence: TGCAGTGCTAAGTGGACCGCTACCGGTCAGCCCCAACATTTT. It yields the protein CSAKWTATGQPQHF.